The 23 T cell receptor beta chains listed next were all sequenced from one sample in a study of shared clonotypes between healthy human individuals. Sequencing was performed with immunoSEQ multiplex PCR; in TCRdb, only in-frame clones are kept and a portion is missing. The sample records about 380,000 clones, approximately 96% being singletons. The sequenced material came from memory CD8+ T cells sorted from blood. Described subset: CD45RO+ cells pooled with CCR7-negative TemRA cells. The receptors were gathered from a man aged 30 to 39 in good health.

The J gene is TRBJ2-1, the V gene TRBV4-1; D not resolved. Germline CDR1 reads MGHRA; CDR2 reads YSYEKL. The V end lost 1 base, the J end lost 4 bases, and 5 bases lay between the germline ends. This CDR3 contains 13 residues. DNA for the CDR3: TGCGCCAGCAGCCAAGCTAGATACAATGAGCAGTTCTTC. This gives the protein CASSQARYNEQFF.

This clone was counted once. This rearrangement joins TRBV5-1 to TRBJ2-7; 11 bases align to TRBD2. The V gene end was trimmed by 4 bases and the J gene end by 4 bases; junction bases not matched to a gene: 10. Germline V CDR1 and CDR2: SGHRS, YFSETQ. This CDR3 region has 16 residues. This chain's CDR3 is CASSDEGLAGGYEQYF. The CDR3 nucleotides read TGCGCCAGCAGCGACGAGGGGCTAGCGGGAGGATACGAGCAGTACTTC.

Points on this clone: Germline is not matched at one junction end, which may reflect a read error. The chain employs TRBV14 and TRBJ2-5; D gene uncertain. Germline CDR1 SGHDN, CDR2 FVKESK. The CDR3 totals 12 residues. The CDR3 here is CASNQVGETQYF. As DNA, the CDR3 is TGTGCCAGCAACCAAGTGGGTGAGACCCAGTACTTC.

J is TRBJ2-7 and V is TRBV11-2; D uncertain. Germline CDR1 reads SGHAT; CDR2 reads FQNNGV. The CDR3 runs 15 residues. V was trimmed by 2 bases and J by 2 bases, leaving 13 bases between them. CDR3 residues: CASSLFLGTTYEQYF. The CDR3 region has the DNA TGTGCCAGCAGCTTATTCCTGGGCACCACCTACGAGCAGTACTTC.

Remarks on this clone: The same CDR3 can be traced to other DNA sequences in this sample. The chain links TRBV19 to TRBJ2-7, with unresolved D. Germline CDR1 LNHDA, CDR2 SQIVND (reference sequence). The CDR3 sequence is 11 residues long. Trimming left V 3 bases short and J 3 bases short, with 3 bases between. CDR3 nucleotide sequence: TGTGCCAGTAGTATGGGCTACGAGCAGTACTTC. It is translated as CASSMGYEQYF.

Of note for this clone: Germline and junction disagree at one end, which may indicate a read error. This chain uses TRBV7-7 with TRBJ2-1; unclear D gene. The V gene's germline CDR1 is SSHAT and CDR2 FNYEAQ (reference sequence). The CDR3 length is 10 residues. The CDR3 DNA sequence: TGTGCTAGCAGCTACAATGAGCAGTTCTTC. It codes for CASSYNEQFF.

This chain connects TRBV14 to TRBJ2-1; D is uncertain. Trimming took off 4 bases at V and 4 bases at J, with 14 bases between the two ends. CDR3 length: 15 residues. Germline V lookup: CDR1 SGHDN, CDR2 FVKESK. CDR3 nucleotide sequence: TGTGCCAGCAGCCCCCATCGAACACGTTACAATGAGCAGTTCTTC. Protein product: CASSPHRTRYNEQFF.

The J gene is TRBJ2-3, the V gene TRBV2; D call uncertain. Germline loops: CDR1 SNHLY, CDR2 FYNNEI. The CDR3 totals 17 residues. The V end lost 0 bases, the J end lost 0 bases, and 13 bases lay between the germline ends. The CDR3 is CASSEALSELSTDTQYF. CDR3 sequence (DNA): TGTGCCAGCAGTGAAGCGCTTTCGGAGCTTAGCACAGATACGCAGTATTTT.

The genes are TRBV28 and TRBJ2-3; the match to TRBD2 covers 15 bases. From germline, CDR1 is MDHEN and CDR2 SYDVKM. Trimming cost V 6 bases and J 13 bases; bases outside gene matches: 11. This CDR3 has 15 amino acids. CDR3 coding DNA: TGTGCCAGCAGGATTACAGGACTAGCGGGAGGGCGGGAGTATTTT. This gives the protein CASRITGLAGGREYF.

The genes are TRBV18 and TRBJ2-2; D is uncertain. Germline V CDR1 and CDR2: KGHSH, LQKENI. The V and J ends lost 3 bases and 1 base respectively, with 15 bases between them. This CDR3 is built from 17 residues. This CDR3 reads CASSPLSPAMNTGELFF. In nucleotides, the CDR3 is TGTGCCAGCTCACCTCTGTCGCCGGCCATGAACACCGGGGAGCTGTTTTTT.

The rearrangement uses TRBV27 and TRBJ2-3; either TRBD1 or TRBD2 may supply D (5 bases each). In germline, CDR1 is MNHEY, CDR2 SMNVEV (reference sequence). The CDR3 has 13 residues. V was pared by 7 bases and J by 5 bases, with 13 bases between. In DNA form, the CDR3 reads TGTGCCAGCACCGGGACCGATGGAGATACGCAGTATTTT. Amino acids: CASTGTDGDTQYF.

The chain is built from TRBV5-1 and TRBJ2-1, with 11 bases lining up with TRBD2. The CDR3 spans 15 residues. V was pared by 3 bases and J by 5 bases, with 4 bases of the junction left unmatched. The germline V gene encodes CDR1 SGHRS and CDR2 YFSETQ. This chain's CDR3 is CASSYPGLADNEQFF. For the CDR3, the DNA is TGCGCCAGCAGCTATCCGGGACTAGCGGACAATGAGCAGTTCTTC.

CDR3 in amino acids: CSFSGTGGGGTQYF. The CDR3 nucleotides read TGCAGCTTCTCCGGGACAGGGGGCGGGGGAACGCAGTATTTT. The J gene is TRBJ2-3, the V gene TRBV29-1; 12 positions match TRBD1. This CDR3 comprises 14 residues. V gave up 8 bases and J gave up 9 bases; unmatched junction bases: 12. Germline CDR1 and CDR2: SQVTM and ANQGSEA.

CDR3 DNA: TGTGCCAGCACCCAAGAGGGGCGGGAGGGCCATGTTGCGACCCAGTACTTC. Translating gives CASTQEGREGHVATQYF. The chain employs TRBV27 and TRBJ2-5; 9 bases fit TRBD2. V dropped 7 bases and J dropped 7; count of bases not matched to a gene: 19. Germline V CDR1 and CDR2: MNHEY, SMNVEV (reference sequence). The CDR3 covers 17 residues.

This sequence joins TRBV19 and TRBJ2-7; 7 nucleotides align to TRBD2. The CDR3 length is 13 residues. Per germline, CDR1 LNHDA and CDR2 SQIVND (reference sequence). The V gene end was trimmed by 2 bases and the J gene end by 5 bases; junction bases not matched to a gene: 3. The CDR3 DNA reads as TGTGCCAGTAGTATAAGCGGGGCTAACGAGCAGTACTTC. It specifies CASSISGANEQYF.

The rearrangement links TRBV27 to TRBJ2-2; 12 positions agree with TRBD2. Germline V lookup: CDR1 MNHEY, CDR2 SMNVEV (reference sequence). Trimming took 3 bases from V and 5 from J; bases not matched to a gene: 7. The CDR3 is 17 amino acids. CDR3 in DNA: TGTGCCAGCAGTTTGACTAGCGGGAGAGGACCGACCGGGGAGCTGTTTTTT. Translating gives CASSLTSGRGPTGELFF.

The chain couples TRBV2 to TRBJ1-4; D gene ambiguous. V dropped 1 base and J dropped 2 bases, with 8 bases sitting between them. The germline V gene encodes CDR1 SNHLY and CDR2 FYNNEI. This CDR3 spans 15 amino acids. DNA of the CDR3: TGTGCCAGCAGTGAAGTAGGATATACTAATGAAAAACTGTTTTTT. As protein: CASSEVGYTNEKLFF.

The sample holds one count of this clone. The rearrangement joins TRBV10-3 to TRBJ2-1; no clear D. Trimming stripped 3 bases from V and 0 bases from J, with 0 bases between. Germline V gene data show CDR1 as ENHRY and CDR2 as SYGVKD. CDR3 length: 12 residues. This CDR3 is CAISDSYNEQFF. Written as DNA, the CDR3 is TGTGCCATCAGTGACTCCTACAATGAGCAGTTCTTC.

V is TRBV7-8 and J is TRBJ2-1; the D gene is possibly TRBD2 (6 bases). V was trimmed by 3 bases and J by 7 bases, leaving 16 bases between them. This CDR3 is 15 amino acids long. Germline CDR1 SGHVS, CDR2 FQNEAQ. CDR3 DNA: TGTGCCAGCAGCTTCCAACGGGAGTTCGGGAATGAGCAGTTCTTC. It is translated as CASSFQREFGNEQFF.

The chain links TRBV7-9 to TRBJ2-1, with TRBD2 identical over 9 bases. CDR1 is SEHNR, CDR2 FQNEAQ, per germline (reference sequence). The CDR3 runs to 13 residues. With 4 bases clipped from V and 7 bases from J, the junction kept 2 bases outside the gene matches. CDR3 in DNA: TGTGCCAGCAGCTCCCTAGCGGGAAATGAGCAGTTCTTC. Its protein is CASSSLAGNEQFF.

This rearrangement joins TRBV4-1 to TRBJ2-3, with 9 positions matching TRBD2. J lost 2 bases, V lost 0 bases, and 6 bases had no gene match. The CDR3 length is 17 residues. CDR1 MGHRA and CDR2 YSYEKL come from the germline V gene. DNA of the CDR3: TGCGCCAGCAGCCAAGATCGTCTAGCGGGATTCACAGATACGCAGTATTTT. Translating it yields CASSQDRLAGFTDTQYF.

V usage is TRBV5-1 and J usage is TRBJ2-1; 14 nucleotides agree with TRBD2. V was clipped by 4 bases and J by 6 bases; unmatched bases: 3. The germline V gene encodes CDR1 SGHRS and CDR2 YFSETQ. The CDR3 is 15 amino acids. CDR3 bases: TGCGCCAGCAGCCCGGGACTAGCGGGAGCCAATGAGCAGTTCTTC. Amino acids: CASSPGLAGANEQFF. Looking up the rest from reference TRBV5-1 and TRBJ2-1 gives the full variable domain: KAGVTQTPRYLIKTRGQQVTLSCSPISGHRSVSWYQQTPGQGLQFLFEYFSETQRNKGNFPGRFSGRQFSNSRSEMNVSTLELGDSALYLCASSPGLAGANEQFFGPGTRLTVL.

CDR3: CASSLSGGQISYNEQFF. The CDR3 DNA sequence: TGTGCCAGCAGCTTATCGGGGGGACAGATTTCCTACAATGAGCAGTTCTTC. This chain joins TRBV7-8 and TRBJ2-1; perhaps D is TRBD1 or TRBD2 (7 bases each). Germline V lookup: CDR1 SGHVS, CDR2 FQNEAQ. The germline V and J ends were trimmed by 2 bases and 1 base, with 15 bases remaining between them. This CDR3 comprises 17 residues.